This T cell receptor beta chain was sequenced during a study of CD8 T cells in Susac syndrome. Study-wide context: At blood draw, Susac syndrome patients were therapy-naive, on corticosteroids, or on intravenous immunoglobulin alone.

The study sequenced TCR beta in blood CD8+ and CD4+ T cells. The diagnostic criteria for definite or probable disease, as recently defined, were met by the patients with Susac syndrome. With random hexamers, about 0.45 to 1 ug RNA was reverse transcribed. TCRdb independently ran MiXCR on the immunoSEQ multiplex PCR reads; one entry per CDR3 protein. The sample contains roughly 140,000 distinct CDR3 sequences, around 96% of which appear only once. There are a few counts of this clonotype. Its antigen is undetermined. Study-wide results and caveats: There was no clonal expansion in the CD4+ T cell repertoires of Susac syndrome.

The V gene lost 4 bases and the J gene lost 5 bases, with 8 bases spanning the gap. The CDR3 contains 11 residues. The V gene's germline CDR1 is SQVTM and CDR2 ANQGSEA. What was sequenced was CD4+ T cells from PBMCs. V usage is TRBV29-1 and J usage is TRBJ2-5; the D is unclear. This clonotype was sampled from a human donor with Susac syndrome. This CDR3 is CSVALGETQYF. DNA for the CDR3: TGCAGCGTTGCCCTTGGCGAGACCCAGTACTTC.